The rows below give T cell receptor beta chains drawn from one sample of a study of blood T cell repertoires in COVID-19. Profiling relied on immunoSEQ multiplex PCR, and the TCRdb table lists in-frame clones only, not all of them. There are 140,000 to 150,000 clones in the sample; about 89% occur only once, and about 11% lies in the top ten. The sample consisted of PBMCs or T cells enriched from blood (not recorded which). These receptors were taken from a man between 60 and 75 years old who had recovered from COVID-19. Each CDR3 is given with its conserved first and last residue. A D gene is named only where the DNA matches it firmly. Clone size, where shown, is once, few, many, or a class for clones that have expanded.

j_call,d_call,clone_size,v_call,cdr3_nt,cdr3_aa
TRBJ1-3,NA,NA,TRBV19,TGTGCCAGTAGTATGGGCCTTGGAAACACCATATATTTT,CASSMGLGNTIYF
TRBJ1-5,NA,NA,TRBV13,TGTGCCAGCAGTCAGGAGGATCAGCCCCAGCATTTT,CASSQEDQPQHF
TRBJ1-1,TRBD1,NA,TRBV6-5,TGTGCCAGCAGTAGGACAGGGGGGTTCGGCACTGAAGCTTTCTTT,CASSRTGGFGTEAFF
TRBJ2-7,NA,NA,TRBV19,TGTGCCAGTAGTATGATGGATCCCGGGTCCTACGAGCAGTACTTC,CASSMMDPGSYEQYF
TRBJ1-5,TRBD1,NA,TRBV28,TGTGCCAGCAGTCCGGGGGACAGGGGGCGAAATCAGCCCCAGCATTTT,CASSPGDRGRNQPQHF
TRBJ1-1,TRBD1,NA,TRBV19,TGTGCCAGCCGGGACAGGGGCACTGAAGCTTTCTTT,CASRDRGTEAFF
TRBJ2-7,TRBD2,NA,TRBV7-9,TGTGCCAGCAGCCCTAGCGGACCCTCCCCTTCGGAGCAGTACTTC,CASSPSGPSPSEQYF
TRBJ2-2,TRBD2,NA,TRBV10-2,TGCGCCACCTTCACGGGACTAGCTGGCGGGGAGCTGTTTTTT,CATFTGLAGGELFF
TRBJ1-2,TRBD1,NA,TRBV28,TGTGCCAGCAGACGATCCTCCGGGACAGGGTATGGCTACACCTTC,CASRRSSGTGYGYTF
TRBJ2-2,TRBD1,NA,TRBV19,TGTGCCAGTAGTATCCGGGACAGCACCGGGGAGCTGTTTTTT,CASSIRDSTGELFF
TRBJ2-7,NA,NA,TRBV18,TGTGCCAGCTCACCAACCACCACAGGGGAGCAGTACTTC,CASSPTTTGEQYF
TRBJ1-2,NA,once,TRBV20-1,TGCAGTGCTGCGGAGGACCCGCGCTACACCTTC,CSAAEDPRYTF
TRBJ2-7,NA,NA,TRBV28,TGTGCCAGCAGACAGGTAGCCCCCTACGAGCAGTACTTC,CASRQVAPYEQYF
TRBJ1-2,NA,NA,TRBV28,TGTGCCAGCAGTTTCGGGGTCCGGTTCTATGGCTACACCTTC,CASSFGVRFYGYTF
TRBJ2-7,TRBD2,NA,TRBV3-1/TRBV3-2,TGTGCCAGCAGCTTCACTAGCGGGGGCCCATACGAGCAGTACTTC,CASSFTSGGPYEQYF